Presented here are 30 T cell receptor beta chains from one specimen sequenced in a study of CD8 T cells in ankylosing spondylitis. TCRdb reprocessed the 5' RACE reads via MiXCR and lists one record per CDR3 protein. The sample lists around 150,000 distinct CDR3 sequences, 7.3% occurring once. The sequencing input was blood, either unsorted or a sorted T cell fraction (not recorded which). Every receptor here comes from a female donor with ankylosing spondylitis or in good health (not recorded which).

This chain connects TRBV2 to TRBJ1-2, with D hard to call. The CDR3 is 12 residues long. Trimming pared 3 bases from V and 6 bases from J, leaving 8 bases between. Germline-derived CDR1 and CDR2 are SNHLY and FYNNEI. CDR3 sequence: CASSDELNGYTF. Here the CDR3 DNA reads TGTGCCAGCAGTGACGAACTTAATGGCTACACCTTC.

This clonotype was counted at least ten times. The chain links TRBV9 to TRBJ1-6, with TRBD1 identical over 8 bases. The CDR3 is 14 residues long. The junction had 8 bases not matched to a gene; V was cut back by 6 bases and J by 9 bases. Germline V gene sequence: CDR1 SGDLS, CDR2 YYNGEE. CDR3 protein: CASNPGTGISPLHF. The CDR3 DNA is TGTGCCAGCAACCCCGGGACAGGTATTTCACCCCTCCACTTT.

This clonotype has only a few counts. The V gene is TRBV5-1, the J gene TRBJ2-2; 8 positions agree with TRBD2. The V segment lost 4 bases and the J segment 4 bases; nucleotides outside the gene matches: 18. The CDR3 extends over 19 amino acids. The germline gives CDR1 SGHRS, CDR2 YFSETQ. The CDR3 protein is CASSATSGRGRFGTGELFF. DNA of the CDR3: TGCGCCAGCAGCGCAACCTCCGGGAGGGGGAGATTTGGCACCGGGGAGCTGTTTTTT.

This clonotype was found many times. The rearrangement links TRBV12-3 or TRBV12-4 to TRBJ1-1; D is undetermined. The V end was cut by 7 bases, the J end by 1 base, with 10 bases between. CDR3 size: 13 residues. The CDR3: CASTNGGNTEAFF. The CDR3 coding sequence is TGTGCCAGCACCAATGGAGGGAACACTGAAGCTTTCTTT.

This chain connects TRBV7-9 to TRBJ2-3; D gene ambiguous. The germline V gene has CDR1 SEHNR and CDR2 FQNEAQ (reference sequence). Deletions cut 5 bases from V and 4 bases from J, with 4 bases between. The CDR3 contains 11 residues. CDR3 DNA: TGTGCCAGCAGCGGGTCAGATACGCAGTATTTT. This codes for CASSGSDTQYF.

This clonotype was seen repeatedly, ten times or more. The J gene is TRBJ1-1, the V gene TRBV4-1, with D possibly TRBD1 on 6 matching bases. V lost 4 bases and J 7 bases, leaving 19 bases between the germline ends. There are 15 residues in the CDR3. Germline V CDR1 and CDR2: MGHRA, YSYEKL. CDR3 nucleotides: TGCGCCAGCAGCCTAGCGTCGGGGGGGCGCGGTGAAGCTTTCTTT. This encodes CASSLASGGRGEAFF.

This clonotype was counted many times. The chain links TRBV29-1 to TRBJ2-3; the match to TRBD1 covers 7 bases. The CDR3 sequence is 13 residues long. The germline CDR1 and CDR2 sequences are SQVTM and ANQGSEA. V shed 6 bases, J shed 0 bases, and the junction held 3 bases outside the gene matches. CDR3 loop: CSVTGFSTDTQYF. DNA for the CDR3: TGCAGCGTGACAGGGTTTAGCACAGATACGCAGTATTTT.

This clonotype was found many times. The chain carries TRBV5-1 and TRBJ2-5, with 7 positions matching TRBD1. Looked up from germline, CDR1 is SGHRS and CDR2 is YFSETQ. This CDR3 comprises 13 residues. Trimming removed 4 bases from V and 2 bases from J; junction bases left unmatched: 2. CDR3 nucleotide sequence: TGCGCCAGCAGCCCGACAGGGCAAGAGACCCAGTACTTC. This sequence encodes CASSPTGQETQYF.

There are many counts of this clonotype. The chain has TRBV6-5 and TRBJ1-6, with 9 bases matching TRBD1. Germline V lookup: CDR1 MNHEY, CDR2 SVGAGI. The CDR3 consists of 19 residues. Unmatched junction bases numbered 10, after V lost 0 bases and J lost 4 bases. The CDR3 protein is CASSYSNNRGPGYNSPLHF. CDR3 in DNA: TGTGCCAGCAGTTACTCGAATAACAGGGGGCCTGGGTATAATTCACCCCTCCACTTT.

This clonotype was detected many times. The J gene is TRBJ2-5, the V gene TRBV11-2; a weak D match, TRBD1 (6 bases). CDR1 SGHAT and CDR2 FQNNGV come from the germline V gene. V gave up 0 bases and J gave up 6 bases, with 11 bases separating them. This CDR3 has 14 amino acids. The CDR3 DNA sequence: TGTGCCAGCAGCTTAGATGGGGGCAGCCAGACCCAGTACTTC. Its protein is CASSLDGGSQTQYF.

This clonotype was seen repeatedly, ten times or more. The CDR3 region is CASSYRGVVETNVLTF. CDR3 sequence (DNA): TGTGCCAGCAGTTACAGGGGGGTCGTGGAAACCAACGTCCTGACTTTC. The chain couples TRBV6-5 to TRBJ2-6; D may match TRBD1 or TRBD2 (6 bases each). V lost 2 bases to trimming and J lost 8 bases, with 16 bases between them. Looked up from germline, CDR1 is MNHEY and CDR2 is SVGAGI. The CDR3 sequence is 16 residues long.

This clonotype was seen many times. The chain recombines TRBV4-1 with TRBJ2-7; 7 bases fit TRBD2. V lost 2 bases and J lost 2; bases outside the gene matches: 6. This CDR3 spans 15 amino acids. Germline loops: CDR1 MGHRA, CDR2 YSYEKL. CDR3 region: CASSQRGGGTYEQYF. The CDR3 region has the DNA TGCGCCAGCAGCCAACGCGGCGGGGGAACCTACGAGCAGTACTTC.

V gene TRBV12-3 or TRBV12-4 combines with J gene TRBJ2-7; 8 bases are shared with TRBD2. Losses at the gene ends were 4 bases for V and 9 bases for J; bases not matched to a gene: 2. There are 11 residues in the CDR3. CDR3 nucleotide sequence: TGTGCCAGCAGTTGGACTAGCACGCAGTACTTC. Translation gives CASSWTSTQYF.

This clonotype came up many times. This rearrangement joins TRBV6-2 or TRBV6-3 to TRBJ2-7; D tentatively reads TRBD1 or TRBD2 (5 bases each). Germline lookup yields CDR1 MNHEY and CDR2 SVGEGT. This CDR3 region has 16 residues. V lost 3 bases, J lost 1 base, and 16 bases lay in between. The CDR3: CASSYSGGPTSYEQYF. For the CDR3, the DNA is TGTGCCAGCAGTTATAGTGGGGGACCTACTTCCTACGAGCAGTACTTC.

This clonotype came up many times. The V call is TRBV5-1, the J call TRBJ2-5, with D possibly matching TRBD2 (6 bases). V was cut by 1 base and J by 5 bases, with 6 bases left in between. The CDR3 has 12 amino acids. Looked up from germline, CDR1 is SGHRS and CDR2 is YFSETQ. The DNA for the CDR3 is TGCGCCAGCAGCTTGCGGGGGGAGACCCAGTACTTC. This codes for CASSLRGETQYF.

Ten or more counts support this clonotype. The chain recombines TRBV6-5 with TRBJ1-1; D gene unclear. V shed 1 base and J shed 0 bases, with 9 bases lying between them. Germline lookup yields CDR1 MNHEY and CDR2 SVGAGI. The CDR3 is 15 residues long. In DNA, the CDR3 is TGTGCCAGCAGTTACTTCACAGCCATGAACACTGAAGCTTTCTTT. As protein: CASSYFTAMNTEAFF.

The sample holds many counts of this clonotype. The chain combines TRBV29-1 with TRBJ1-2, with D possibly TRBD1 on 6 matching bases. Trimming removed 4 bases from V and 1 base from J, with 13 bases in between. This CDR3 comprises 14 residues. Germline V lookup: CDR1 SQVTM, CDR2 ANQGSEA. In DNA form, the CDR3 reads TGCAGCGTTGGAGAAGGGGGGATTAACTATGGCTACACCTTC. Translation gives CSVGEGGINYGYTF.

V gene TRBV7-2 combines with J gene TRBJ2-3, with D unclear. In germline, CDR1 is SGHTA, CDR2 FQGNSA. The CDR3 is 14 residues long. V dropped 3 bases and J dropped 0 bases, with 7 bases sitting between them. CDR3 loop: CASSFSMSTDTQYF. The CDR3 nucleotides read TGTGCCAGCAGCTTCTCGATGAGCACAGATACGCAGTATTTT.

This clonotype was seen repeatedly, ten times or more. The chain links TRBV4-1 to TRBJ2-3, with 9 positions matching TRBD2. CDR3 length equals 17 residues. J gave up 2 bases and V 1 base, and 7 bases lay outside the gene matches. The germline gives CDR1 MGHRA, CDR2 YSYEKL. The CDR3 DNA is TGCGCCAGCAGCCAAGTCCCGCTAGCGGGGTTCACAGATACGCAGTATTTT. Protein: CASSQVPLAGFTDTQYF.

This clonotype occurred many times. The V call is TRBV5-1, the J call TRBJ1-4, with a possible D match to TRBD1 (5 bases). The ends were cut back, 7 bases at V and 4 bases at J, with 8 bases in the middle. The CDR3 is made up of 12 amino acids. The V gene's germline CDR1 is SGHRS and CDR2 YFSETQ. CDR3 nucleotides: TGCGCCAGCCACGGGGGTAATGAAAAACTGTTTTTT. Translation gives CASHGGNEKLFF.

J is TRBJ2-3 and V is TRBV20-1; 12 nucleotides line up with TRBD2. V shed 5 bases and J 3 bases; nucleotides not matched to a gene: 9. Germline V CDR1 and CDR2: DFQATT, SNEGSKA (reference sequence). There are 16 residues in the CDR3. The CDR3 protein is CSAASWTSGDTDTQYF. Here the CDR3 DNA reads TGCAGTGCTGCTTCGTGGACTAGCGGGGATACAGATACGCAGTATTTT.

Many counts were recorded for this clonotype. The gene calls are TRBV12-5 and TRBJ1-2, with a possible D match to TRBD1 (5 bases). Deletions cut 3 bases from V and 4 bases from J, with 12 bases between. Germline assignment: CDR1 LGHNT and CDR2 FRNRAP. CDR3 length: 14 amino acids. This chain's CDR3 is CASGFPGGIYGYTF. The CDR3 region has the DNA TGTGCTAGTGGTTTTCCCGGGGGGATCTATGGCTACACCTTC.

The gene calls are TRBV11-2 and TRBJ1-1, with D uncertain. This CDR3 is 10 amino acids long. Trimming removed 5 bases from V and 3 bases from J, with 1 base in between. Germline V gene sequence: CDR1 SGHAT, CDR2 FQNNGV. CDR3 in DNA: TGTGCCAGCAGCGACACTGAAGCTTTCTTT. Translation: CASSDTEAFF.

This clonotype has a count of ten or more. V is TRBV25-1 and J is TRBJ1-6; D remains ambiguous. The CDR3 sequence is 14 residues long. Trimming removed 2 bases at V and 7 bases at J, with 9 bases between. The germline V gene encodes CDR1 MGHDK and CDR2 SYGVNS. The chain's CDR3 is CASSEEVTNSPLHF. As DNA, the CDR3 is TGTGCCAGCAGTGAAGAGGTCACGAATTCACCCCTCCACTTT.

This clonotype came up many times. J is TRBJ1-5 and V is TRBV20-1; 7 bases agree with TRBD1. The CDR3 consists of 14 residues. V was pared by 1 base and J by 5 bases, with 5 bases of the junction left unmatched. The V gene's germline CDR1 is DFQATT and CDR2 SNEGSKA (reference sequence). CDR3 loop: CSARGQGPHQPQHF. Written as DNA, the CDR3 is TGCAGTGCTAGAGGACAGGGCCCCCATCAGCCCCAGCATTTT.

The sample holds many counts of this clonotype. J is TRBJ1-1 and V is TRBV3-1, with D maybe TRBD1 (5 bases). Germline CDR1 and CDR2: LGHDT and YNNKEL (reference sequence). Trimming pared 0 bases from V and 5 bases from J, leaving 7 bases between. The CDR3 is 13 residues long. DNA for the CDR3: TGTGCCAGCAGCCAAGATTGGGGGACTGAAGCTTTCTTT. Protein product: CASSQDWGTEAFF. Using reference TRBV3-1 and TRBJ1-1 for the parts outside the CDR3, the full variable domain is DTAVSQTPKYLVTQMGNDKSIKCEQNLGHDTMYWYKQDSKKFLKIMFSYNNKELIINETVPNRFSPKSPDKAHLNLHINSLELGDSAVYFCASSQDWGTEAFFGQGTRLTVV.

V gene TRBV4-2 combines with J gene TRBJ1-1, with D tentatively TRBD1 (5 bases). Per the germline V gene, CDR1 is LGHNA and CDR2 is YNFKEQ. Trimming took 0 bases from V and 11 from J, leaving 16 bases between them. CDR3 length equals 14 residues. This chain's CDR3 is CASSQELGGRAAFF. CDR3 coding DNA: TGTGCCAGCAGCCAAGAGCTCGGAGGCAGGGCGGCTTTCTTT.

This clonotype has a count of ten or more. DNA for the CDR3: TGCGCCAGCAGCTTCAAAGCATATAATTCACCCCTCCACTTT. The encoded protein is CASSFKAYNSPLHF. The chain recombines TRBV5-1 with TRBJ1-6; D ambiguous. The CDR3 runs 14 residues. Germline CDR1 reads SGHRS; CDR2 reads YFSETQ. Between the trimmed V and J ends, which lost 2 bases and 4 bases, there was a span of 7 bases.

This clonotype was counted many times. The chain uses TRBV11-1 and TRBJ1-2; D is unclear. CDR1 is SGHAT and CDR2 is FQDESV in the germline V gene (reference sequence). CDR3 length equals 14 residues. V was trimmed by 3 bases and J by 7 bases, leaving 15 bases between them. The CDR3 DNA reads as TGTGCCAGCAGCTTGGAGGGATTCACTGGTGGCTACACCTTC. Protein product: CASSLEGFTGGYTF.

The sample holds many counts of this clonotype. J is TRBJ1-2 and V is TRBV12-3 or TRBV12-4, with 9 bases fitting TRBD1. The CDR3 contains 15 residues. V shed 2 bases, J shed 0 bases, and the junction held 1 base outside the gene matches. The CDR3 nucleotides are TGTGCCAGCAGTTTACGGACAGGGGCTAACTATGGCTACACCTTC. Protein sequence: CASSLRTGANYGYTF.